This entry is about one T cell receptor beta chain. No antigen is known for it. Germline V gene lookup returns CDR1 MNHNY and CDR2 SVGAGI (reference sequence). With V trimmed by 6 bases and J by 7 bases, 10 bases remained unmatched. This CDR3 has 15 residues. This specimen comes from a study of shared clonotypes between healthy human individuals. Study findings and constraints: Estimated clonotype richness was generally higher in naive than memory subsets. When naive CD4 clonotypes were compared across several donors, about 4.8% were shared.

Division of CD4+ cells produced a CD45RA+ naive subset and a CD45RA-negative memory subset. Sorted-subset replicate PCR reactions were performed with approximately 0.2 ug DNA, corresponding to roughly 27,000 T cell genomes. Repertoires were generated with immunoSEQ multiplex PCR, while TCRdb's copy carries only in-frame clones and drops some. The top ten clones hold around 1.6% of a sample with around 700,000 clones, roughly 70% of them seen once. This TCR was sampled from a woman aged 30 to 39 in good health. V usage is TRBV6-6 and J usage is TRBJ1-5, with 9 bases lining up with TRBD1. The sample taken for sequencing was memory CD4+ T cells sorted from blood. Subset in this sample: CD45RA-negative fraction. The CDR3 is CASRGRDRDHQPQHF. DNA for the CDR3: TGTGCCAGCAGGGGCCGGGACAGGGATCACCAGCCCCAGCATTTT.